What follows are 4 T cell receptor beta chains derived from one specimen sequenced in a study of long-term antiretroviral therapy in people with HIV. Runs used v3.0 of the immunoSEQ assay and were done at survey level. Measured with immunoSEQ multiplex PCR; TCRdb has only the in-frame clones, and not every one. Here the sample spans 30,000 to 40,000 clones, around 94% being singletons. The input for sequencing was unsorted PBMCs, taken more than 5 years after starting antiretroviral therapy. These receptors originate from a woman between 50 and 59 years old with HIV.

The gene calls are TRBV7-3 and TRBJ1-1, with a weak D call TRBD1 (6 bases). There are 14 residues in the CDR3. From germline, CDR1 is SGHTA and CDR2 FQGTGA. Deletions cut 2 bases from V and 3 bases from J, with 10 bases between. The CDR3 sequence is CASSLGGGDTEAFF. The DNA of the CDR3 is TGTGCCAGCAGCTTAGGGGGGGGCGACACTGAAGCTTTCTTT.

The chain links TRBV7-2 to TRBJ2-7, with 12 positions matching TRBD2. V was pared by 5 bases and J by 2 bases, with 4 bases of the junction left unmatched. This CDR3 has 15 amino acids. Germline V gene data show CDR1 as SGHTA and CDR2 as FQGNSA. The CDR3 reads CASSHRTSGTYEQYF. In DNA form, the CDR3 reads TGTGCCAGCAGCCACCGGACTAGCGGGACCTACGAGCAGTACTTC.

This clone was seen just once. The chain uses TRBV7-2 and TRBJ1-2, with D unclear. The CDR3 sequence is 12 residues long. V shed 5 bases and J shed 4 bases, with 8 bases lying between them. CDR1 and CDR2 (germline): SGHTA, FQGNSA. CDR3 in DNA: TGTGCCAGCAGCGAGTGGGGCTATGGCTACACCTTC. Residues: CASSEWGYGYTF.

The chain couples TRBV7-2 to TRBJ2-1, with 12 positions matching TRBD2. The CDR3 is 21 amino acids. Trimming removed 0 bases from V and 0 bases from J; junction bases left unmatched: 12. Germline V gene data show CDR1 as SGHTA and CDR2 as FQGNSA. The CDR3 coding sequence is TGTGCCAGCAGCTTAGCGAGGGGGCGGCTAGCGGGGGGGAGCTCCTACAATGAGCAGTTCTTC. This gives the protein CASSLARGRLAGGSSYNEQFF.